This T cell receptor (beta chain) originates from a study of T-cell memory formation after mild COVID-19. Study summary: Clustering of TCRs was largely donor specific.

In TCRdb, the 5' RACE reads were re-called with MiXCR into one record per CDR3 protein. Among 150,000 or so distinct CDR3 sequences listed, around 10% were seen once. The CDR3 has 12 amino acids. Between the trimmed V and J ends, which lost 7 bases and 6 bases, there was a span of 13 bases. The germline CDR1 and CDR2 sequences are SGHRS and YFSETQ. Study-level points and caveats: Of the contracting clones, CD4+ ones lay mainly in CM and EM, and CD8+ ones in EMRA. In pre-infection memory, a portion of responding clones appeared, which suggested that cross-reactive memory joined.

For this clonotype: As yet, its antigen is unknown.

Sample: PBMCs or a T cell subset sorted from them (not recorded which). The chain links TRBV5-1 to TRBJ1-2; D may be TRBD1 (5 bases). The source is a man aged 18 to 30 who had mild COVID-19 (a few samples of this study predate the infection). Cell type and time point are not known. The CDR3 loop is CASSRGSDGYTF. The CDR3 region has the DNA TGCGCCAGCTCCCGGGGCAGCGATGGCTACACCTTC.